This is a list of T cell receptor beta chains from one sample in a study of blood T cell repertoires in COVID-19. Sequencing used immunoSEQ multiplex PCR; TCRdb keeps in-frame clones, though not all of them. The sample carries 40,000 to 60,000 clones, under 70% recorded once. The specimen was peripheral blood. Source of these receptors: a woman between 65 and 79 years old with acute or convalescent COVID-19. The CDR3 runs from the conserved cysteine through the conserved F or W. Fields, in order: V gene, clone size, J gene, D gene, CDR3 protein, CDR3 DNA. D genes are given only for firm matches. Only part of the rows carry a size: once, few, many, or a class if the clone is expanded.

>TRBV2|-|TRBJ2-7|-
CASSEGGIRYEQYF
TGTGCCAGCAGTGAAGGAGGGATCCGCTACGAGCAGTACTTC
>TRBV6-5|-|TRBJ2-7|TRBD1
CASSYSGQGVYEQYF
TGTGCCAGCAGTTACTCCGGACAGGGGGTATACGAGCAGTACTTC
>TRBV6-5|-|TRBJ2-3|TRBD1
CASIEDRGRDTQYF
TGTGCCAGCATCGAGGACAGGGGAAGGGATACGCAGTATTTT
>TRBV2|-|TRBJ1-5|-
CASSETPRQPQHF
TGTGCCAGCAGTGAAACACCCCGTCAGCCCCAGCATTTT
>TRBV6-1|few|TRBJ1-4|-
CASSGPGETTNEKLFF
TGTGCCAGCAGTGGCCCGGGGGAAACAACTAATGAAAAACTGTTTTTT
>TRBV6-8|-|TRBJ2-2|TRBD1
CASSKGTASNTGELFF
TGTGCCAGCAGTAAGGGGACAGCATCGAACACCGGGGAGCTGTTTTTT
>TRBV9|-|TRBJ2-2|-
CASSPLTGIKSPGELFF
TGTGCCAGCAGCCCCCTCACGGGGATAAAGTCACCCGGGGAGCTGTTTTTT
>TRBV19|few|TRBJ1-2|-
CASISKAGPTGYGYTF
TGTGCCAGTATTTCCAAGGCGGGACCTACGGGCTATGGCTACACCTTC
>TRBV7-6|-|TRBJ2-5|TRBD2
CASSLAAGGETQYF
TGTGCCAGCAGCTTAGCTGCGGGGGGAGAGACCCAGTACTTC
>TRBV7-2|few|TRBJ1-2|TRBD1
CASSPSTGDYGYTF
TGTGCCAGCAGCCCCTCGACAGGGGACTATGGCTACACCTTC
>TRBV6-5|-|TRBJ2-2|TRBD1
CASRGQLFTGELFF
TGTGCCAGCAGGGGACAGTTATTCACCGGGGAGCTGTTTTTT
>TRBV20-1|-|TRBJ1-2|-
CSGWTQYGYTF
TGCAGTGGGTGGACTCAGTATGGCTACACCTTC
>TRBV6-1|-|TRBJ1-5|-
CASSEGQGSQPQHF
TGTGCCAGCAGTGAAGGGCAGGGAAGTCAGCCCCAGCATTTT
>TRBV6-1|once|TRBJ2-1|TRBD2
CASSGRTSGGWNEQFF
TGTGCCAGCAGTGGCAGGACTAGCGGGGGGTGGAATGAGCAGTTCTTC
>TRBV16|once|TRBJ2-3|-
CASSLRGAITDTQYF
TGTGCCAGCAGCCTACGGGGTGCTATCACAGATACGCAGTATTTT
>TRBV11-1|-|TRBJ2-3|-
CASSLNGPGMGDTQYF
TGTGCCAGCAGCTTAAATGGGCCGGGGATGGGGGATACGCAGTATTTT
>TRBV6-1|-|TRBJ2-5|TRBD2
CASSELAGGSQETQYF
TGTGCCAGCAGTGAACTAGCGGGGGGCTCCCAGGAGACCCAGTACTTC
>TRBV3-1/TRBV3-2|-|TRBJ2-7|-
CASSQTEEQYF
TGTGCCAGCAGCCAGACGGAGGAGCAGTACTTC
>TRBV6-8|few|TRBJ1-6|-
CASSYGCGWVIVLSYNSPLHF
TGTGCCAGCAGTTACGGTTGCGGTTGGGTCATAGTCTTATCCTATAATTCACCCCTCCACTTT
>TRBV7-2|few|TRBJ1-4|TRBD1
CASSTTGTGGEKLFF
TGTGCCAGCAGCACCACCGGGACAGGGGGTGAAAAACTGTTTTTT
>TRBV2|-|TRBJ1-3|-
CATWVQQGTIYF
TGTGCCACCTGGGTCCAGCAGGGCACCATATATTTT
>TRBV7-3|-|TRBJ2-1|-
CASSSRREGDYNEQFF
TGTGCCAGCAGCTCAAGGAGAGAGGGGGACTACAATGAGCAGTTCTTC
>TRBV19|once|TRBJ1-6|-
CASSIGAGARSPLHF
TGTGCCAGTAGTATAGGGGCAGGCGCAAGATCACCCCTCCACTTT
>TRBV5-1|-|TRBJ2-1|-
CASSFGGQDYYNEQFF
TGCGCCAGCAGCTTTGGTGGTCAGGACTACTACAATGAGCAGTTCTTC
>TRBV7-2|many|TRBJ2-2|-
CASREAGNTGELFF
TGTGCCAGCAGGGAGGCGGGAAACACCGGGGAGCTGTTTTTT
>TRBV12-3/TRBV12-4|-|TRBJ2-3|-
CASSLSPSDTQYF
TGTGCCAGCAGTTTATCCCCTTCAGATACGCAGTATTTT
>TRBV12-3/TRBV12-4|-|TRBJ2-5|TRBD2
CASSPQGGETQYF
TGTGCCAGCAGCCCTCAGGGAGGGGAGACCCAGTACTTC
>TRBV25-1|once|TRBJ2-3|TRBD2
CASSEYRVASGSPDTQYF
TGTGCCAGCAGTGAATATAGGGTGGCTAGCGGGAGCCCAGATACGCAGTATTTT
>TRBV6-5|few|TRBJ2-7|-
CASSYSEVGSYEQYF
TGTGCCAGCAGTTACTCGGAGGTGGGGAGCTACGAGCAGTACTTC
>TRBV2|many|TRBJ1-1|-
CASRIQGYGTEAFF
TGTGCCAGCAGAATACAGGGTTACGGCACTGAAGCTTTCTTT